Listed below are T cell receptor beta chains from one sample, sequenced in a study of blood T cell repertoires in COVID-19. Clones were read by immunoSEQ multiplex PCR, and TCRdb kept only the in-frame ones, dropping some. The sample contains approximately 310,000 clones, around 86% of which appear only once. The specimen sequenced was peripheral blood. Source of these receptors: a man between 50 and 59 years old with active or convalescent COVID-19. Each CDR3 is given with its conserved first and last residue. The D gene is left open where the match is weak. Clone size, where shown, is once, few, many, or a class for clones that have expanded.

len: 14
v_gene: TRBV10-3
abundance: once
d_gene: NA
j_gene: TRBJ1-1
CDR3aa: CAISDRGSRAEAFF
CDR3nt: TGTGCCATCAGTGACAGGGGAAGTAGGGCTGAAGCTTTCTTT

len: 14
v_gene: TRBV27
abundance: NA
d_gene: NA
j_gene: TRBJ2-3
CDR3aa: CASSFNSGTDTQYF
CDR3nt: TGTGCCAGCAGTTTCAATAGCGGCACAGATACGCAGTATTTT

len: 10
v_gene: TRBV20-1
abundance: NA
d_gene: NA
j_gene: TRBJ2-7
CDR3aa: CSARGGEQYF
CDR3nt: TGCAGTGCTAGGGGGGGCGAGCAGTACTTC

len: 15
v_gene: TRBV7-2
abundance: few
d_gene: NA
j_gene: TRBJ2-1
CDR3aa: CASSLEAARWNEQFF
CDR3nt: TGTGCCAGCAGCTTAGAGGCGGCTAGGTGGAATGAGCAGTTCTTC

len: 13
v_gene: TRBV11-3
abundance: NA
d_gene: NA
j_gene: TRBJ1-1
CDR3aa: CASSLEGDTEAFF
CDR3nt: TGTGCCAGCAGCTTAGAGGGCGACACTGAAGCTTTCTTT

len: 17
v_gene: TRBV28
abundance: once
d_gene: TRBD1
j_gene: TRBJ2-5
CDR3aa: CASSFPTGGPHQETQYF
CDR3nt: TGTGCCAGCAGTTTCCCGACAGGGGGCCCCCACCAAGAGACCCAGTACTTC

len: 13
v_gene: TRBV19
abundance: NA
d_gene: TRBD1
j_gene: TRBJ1-1
CDR3aa: CASTRTGVTEAFF
CDR3nt: TGTGCCAGTACGAGGACAGGGGTAACTGAAGCTTTCTTT

len: 13
v_gene: TRBV5-1
abundance: once
d_gene: NA
j_gene: TRBJ2-1
CDR3aa: CASSLVSSAEQFF
CDR3nt: TGCGCCAGCAGCTTGGTTAGCTCGGCAGAGCAGTTCTTC

len: 16
v_gene: TRBV5-1
abundance: NA
d_gene: TRBD1
j_gene: TRBJ2-7
CDR3aa: CASRARGTGPSYEQYF
CDR3nt: TGCGCCAGCAGGGCGAGGGGGACAGGGCCTTCCTACGAGCAGTACTTC

len: 14
v_gene: TRBV18
abundance: few
d_gene: NA
j_gene: TRBJ2-7
CDR3aa: CASSPPTGAYEQYF
CDR3nt: TGTGCCAGCTCACCCCCAACGGGGGCCTACGAGCAGTACTTC

len: 16
v_gene: TRBV5-1
abundance: NA
d_gene: TRBD1
j_gene: TRBJ1-4
CDR3aa: CASSRGTGTDNEKLFF
CDR3nt: TGCGCCAGCTCCCGGGGGACAGGGACTGATAATGAAAAACTGTTTTTT

len: 13
v_gene: TRBV29-1
abundance: NA
d_gene: TRBD1
j_gene: TRBJ2-1
CDR3aa: CSVGTGVYNEQFF
CDR3nt: TGCAGCGTGGGGACAGGGGTGTACAATGAGCAGTTCTTC

len: 15
v_gene: TRBV6-6
abundance: once
d_gene: TRBD1
j_gene: TRBJ1-4
CDR3aa: CASSYGQGRNEKLFF
CDR3nt: TGTGCCAGCAGTTACGGACAGGGCCGAAATGAAAAACTGTTTTTT

len: 18
v_gene: TRBV7-2
abundance: NA
d_gene: TRBD2
j_gene: TRBJ2-1
CDR3aa: CASSPGTSGGVLSNEQFF
CDR3nt: TGTGCCAGCAGCCCCGGGACTAGCGGGGGGGTACTCTCCAATGAGCAGTTCTTC

len: 17
v_gene: TRBV15
abundance: NA
d_gene: TRBD1
j_gene: TRBJ1-2
CDR3aa: CATSSPGPGQGRGGYTF
CDR3nt: TGTGCCACCAGCAGCCCGGGGCCGGGACAGGGGCGGGGTGGCTACACCTTC

len: 14
v_gene: TRBV28
abundance: NA
d_gene: TRBD2
j_gene: TRBJ2-1
CDR3aa: CASSLRASGGKQFF
CDR3nt: TGTGCCAGCAGTTTACGCGCTAGCGGAGGAAAGCAGTTCTTC

len: 14
v_gene: TRBV6-6
abundance: NA
d_gene: NA
j_gene: TRBJ1-3
CDR3aa: CASSGTLTGNTIYF
CDR3nt: TGTGCCAGCAGTGGGACTCTAACGGGAAACACCATATATTTT

len: 14
v_gene: TRBV29-1
abundance: once
d_gene: TRBD2
j_gene: TRBJ2-7
CDR3aa: CSVEEGREGYEQYF
CDR3nt: TGCAGCGTTGAAGAGGGCAGGGAGGGCTACGAGCAGTACTTC

len: 15
v_gene: TRBV5-1
abundance: once
d_gene: NA
j_gene: TRBJ2-7
CDR3aa: CASSLGGLLSFEQYF
CDR3nt: TGCGCCAGCAGCTTGGGTGGACTCCTTTCATTTGAGCAGTACTTC

len: 15
v_gene: TRBV5-1
abundance: NA
d_gene: NA
j_gene: TRBJ1-6
CDR3aa: CASSLDRVGNSPLHF
CDR3nt: TGCGCCAGCAGCTTGGACAGGGTGGGAAATTCACCCCTCCACTTT

len: 12
v_gene: TRBV5-1
abundance: few
d_gene: TRBD1
j_gene: TRBJ2-7
CDR3aa: CASRDTGDEQYF
CDR3nt: TGCGCCAGCAGGGATACAGGGGACGAGCAGTACTTC

len: 14
v_gene: TRBV5-4
abundance: NA
d_gene: NA
j_gene: TRBJ1-2
CDR3aa: CASRTSQGHYGYTF
CDR3nt: TGTGCCAGCAGAACGTCCCAGGGGCACTATGGCTACACCTTC

len: 15
v_gene: TRBV25-1
abundance: NA
d_gene: TRBD2
j_gene: TRBJ2-3
CDR3aa: CASSKGGLAGHTQYF
CDR3nt: TGTGCCAGCAGTAAAGGTGGACTAGCGGGCCATACGCAGTATTTT

len: 15
v_gene: TRBV5-4
abundance: NA
d_gene: NA
j_gene: TRBJ2-1
CDR3aa: CASSLEQGGYNEQFF
CDR3nt: TGTGCCAGCAGCTTGGAACAGGGTGGCTACAATGAGCAGTTCTTC

len: 17
v_gene: TRBV23-1
abundance: NA
d_gene: NA
j_gene: TRBJ1-5
CDR3aa: CASSRMTPSRSNQPQHF
CDR3nt: TGCGCCAGCAGTCGCATGACTCCATCTAGGAGCAATCAGCCCCAGCATTTT

len: 16
v_gene: TRBV19
abundance: NA
d_gene: NA
j_gene: TRBJ2-2
CDR3aa: CASSPVAQGGTGELFF
CDR3nt: TGTGCCAGTAGCCCGGTTGCTCAGGGAGGAACCGGGGAGCTGTTTTTT

len: 12
v_gene: TRBV7-2
abundance: NA
d_gene: NA
j_gene: TRBJ1-5
CDR3aa: CASSLAAQPQHF
CDR3nt: TGTGCCAGCAGCTTGGCCGCTCAGCCCCAGCATTTT

len: 14
v_gene: TRBV28
abundance: NA
d_gene: NA
j_gene: TRBJ1-2
CDR3aa: CASSLREALYGYTF
CDR3nt: TGTGCCAGCAGTTTAAGGGAGGCTTTGTATGGCTACACCTTC

len: 13
v_gene: TRBV10-3
abundance: NA
d_gene: TRBD1
j_gene: TRBJ1-2
CDR3aa: CAISDGDRDGYTF
CDR3nt: TGTGCCATCAGTGATGGGGACAGAGATGGCTACACCTTC

len: 14
v_gene: TRBV7-6
abundance: NA
d_gene: NA
j_gene: TRBJ1-1
CDR3aa: CASSPGKSNTEAFF
CDR3nt: TGTGCCAGCAGCCCAGGGAAATCGAACACTGAAGCTTTCTTT

len: 15
v_gene: TRBV3-1/TRBV3-2
abundance: NA
d_gene: TRBD2
j_gene: TRBJ2-5
CDR3aa: CASSQPGTREETQYF
CDR3nt: TGTGCCAGCAGCCAACCCGGGACTAGAGAAGAGACCCAGTACTTC

len: 15
v_gene: TRBV5-4
abundance: NA
d_gene: TRBD1
j_gene: TRBJ1-2
CDR3aa: CASSSPGQGNYGYTF
CDR3nt: TGTGCCAGCAGCTCCCCGGGACAGGGCAACTATGGCTACACCTTC

len: 17
v_gene: TRBV7-9
abundance: NA
d_gene: TRBD2
j_gene: TRBJ2-1
CDR3aa: CASSLASGTSAGNEQFF
CDR3nt: TGTGCCAGCAGCTTAGCATCCGGGACTAGCGCCGGCAATGAGCAGTTCTTC

len: 15
v_gene: TRBV19
abundance: once
d_gene: NA
j_gene: TRBJ1-5
CDR3aa: CASSAHSSSNQPQHF
CDR3nt: TGTGCCAGTAGTGCCCACAGTAGTAGCAATCAGCCCCAGCATTTT

len: 14
v_gene: TRBV19
abundance: NA
d_gene: TRBD2
j_gene: TRBJ2-7
CDR3aa: CASSPLAGGGEQYF
CDR3nt: TGTGCCAGTAGTCCCCTAGCGGGGGGCGGCGAGCAGTACTTC

len: 13
v_gene: TRBV12-3/TRBV12-4
abundance: NA
d_gene: TRBD1
j_gene: TRBJ2-7
CDR3aa: CASSLQGEHEQYF
CDR3nt: TGTGCCAGCAGCCTACAGGGGGAACACGAGCAGTACTTC

len: 14
v_gene: TRBV2
abundance: once
d_gene: NA
j_gene: TRBJ1-3
CDR3aa: CASSGAVSGNTIYF
CDR3nt: TGTGCCAGCAGTGGAGCCGTCTCTGGAAACACCATATATTTT

len: 14
v_gene: TRBV18
abundance: NA
d_gene: NA
j_gene: TRBJ1-4
CDR3aa: CASSPRGANEKLFF
CDR3nt: TGTGCCAGCTCACCCAGGGGCGCTAATGAAAAACTGTTTTTT

len: 13
v_gene: TRBV30
abundance: NA
d_gene: NA
j_gene: TRBJ1-3
CDR3aa: CAWNQDSGNTIYF
CDR3nt: TGTGCCTGGAATCAGGACTCTGGAAACACCATATATTTT

len: 17
v_gene: TRBV5-4
abundance: NA
d_gene: NA
j_gene: TRBJ2-5
CDR3aa: CASSGSRPTPSQETQYF
CDR3nt: TGTGCCAGCAGCGGATCTAGGCCCACTCCCTCCCAAGAGACCCAGTACTTC

len: 14
v_gene: TRBV4-2
abundance: NA
d_gene: TRBD1
j_gene: TRBJ1-1
CDR3aa: CASSHWTGDTEAFF
CDR3nt: TGTGCCAGCAGCCATTGGACAGGGGACACTGAAGCTTTCTTT

len: 12
v_gene: TRBV10-2
abundance: NA
d_gene: NA
j_gene: TRBJ2-5
CDR3aa: CASSDREETQYF
CDR3nt: TGCGCCAGCAGTGACCGGGAAGAGACCCAGTACTTC

len: 16
v_gene: TRBV7-6
abundance: NA
d_gene: TRBD1
j_gene: TRBJ2-7
CDR3aa: CASSTPDRTQIDEQYF
CDR3nt: TGTGCCAGCAGCACCCCGGACAGGACCCAGATAGACGAGCAGTACTTC

len: 16
v_gene: TRBV5-1
abundance: once
d_gene: TRBD2
j_gene: TRBJ2-1
CDR3aa: CASSPLSGGGYNEQFF
CDR3nt: TGCGCCAGCAGCCCCCTGAGCGGGGGGGGGTACAATGAGCAGTTCTTC

len: 13
v_gene: TRBV28
abundance: NA
d_gene: TRBD1
j_gene: TRBJ1-2
CDR3aa: CASSLSQGGGYTF
CDR3nt: TGTGCCAGCAGTTTATCTCAGGGGGGTGGCTACACCTTC

len: 15
v_gene: TRBV27
abundance: NA
d_gene: TRBD1
j_gene: TRBJ2-7
CDR3aa: CASRRTGGISYEQYF
CDR3nt: TGTGCCAGCAGACGGACAGGCGGAATCTCCTACGAGCAGTACTTC

len: 17
v_gene: TRBV2
abundance: once
d_gene: TRBD1
j_gene: TRBJ1-3
CDR3aa: CASSERQGTYSGNTIYF
CDR3nt: TGTGCCAGCAGTGAAAGACAGGGGACCTACTCTGGAAACACCATATATTTT

len: 14
v_gene: TRBV5-6
abundance: NA
d_gene: NA
j_gene: TRBJ1-2
CDR3aa: CASSSGGGGYGYTF
CDR3nt: TGTGCCAGCAGCTCGGGCGGGGGCGGCTATGGCTACACCTTC

len: 15
v_gene: TRBV28
abundance: NA
d_gene: NA
j_gene: TRBJ1-6
CDR3aa: CASSTLAGARSPLHF
CDR3nt: TGTGCCAGCAGTACCCTCGCGGGGGCAAGGTCACCCCTCCACTTT

len: 16
v_gene: TRBV2
abundance: NA
d_gene: NA
j_gene: TRBJ1-6
CDR3aa: CASSERTGRLNSPLHF
CDR3nt: TGTGCCAGCAGCGAAAGGACCGGGAGACTAAATTCACCCCTCCACTTT

len: 16
v_gene: TRBV18
abundance: NA
d_gene: NA
j_gene: TRBJ2-7
CDR3aa: CASSPRGRGQTYEQYF
CDR3nt: TGTGCCAGCTCACCACGGGGCAGGGGCCAAACCTACGAGCAGTACTTC

len: 20
v_gene: TRBV21-1
abundance: NA
d_gene: NA
j_gene: TRBJ1-1
CDR3aa: CASSPIGQRGSRGNSTEAFF
CDR3nt: TGTGCCAGCAGCCCCATCGGACAGAGGGGGTCCCGTGGTAACAGTACTGAAGCTTTCTTT

len: 16
v_gene: TRBV18
abundance: NA
d_gene: TRBD2
j_gene: TRBJ2-1
CDR3aa: CASSPPLAGGNNEQFF
CDR3nt: TGTGCCAGCTCACCTCCCTTAGCGGGAGGAAACAATGAGCAGTTCTTC

len: 15
v_gene: TRBV19
abundance: NA
d_gene: NA
j_gene: TRBJ2-1
CDR3aa: CASSETLSSYNEQFF
CDR3nt: TGTGCCAGTAGCGAGACTTTGAGCTCCTACAATGAGCAGTTCTTC

len: 15
v_gene: TRBV11-1
abundance: few
d_gene: TRBD1
j_gene: TRBJ2-7
CDR3aa: CASSLFGTGEYEQYF
CDR3nt: TGTGCCAGCAGCTTGTTTGGGACAGGGGAGTACGAGCAGTACTTC

len: 15
v_gene: TRBV27
abundance: NA
d_gene: TRBD1
j_gene: TRBJ1-2
CDR3aa: CASSLLPDRGYGYTF
CDR3nt: TGTGCCAGCAGTTTACTCCCAGACAGGGGCTATGGCTACACCTTC